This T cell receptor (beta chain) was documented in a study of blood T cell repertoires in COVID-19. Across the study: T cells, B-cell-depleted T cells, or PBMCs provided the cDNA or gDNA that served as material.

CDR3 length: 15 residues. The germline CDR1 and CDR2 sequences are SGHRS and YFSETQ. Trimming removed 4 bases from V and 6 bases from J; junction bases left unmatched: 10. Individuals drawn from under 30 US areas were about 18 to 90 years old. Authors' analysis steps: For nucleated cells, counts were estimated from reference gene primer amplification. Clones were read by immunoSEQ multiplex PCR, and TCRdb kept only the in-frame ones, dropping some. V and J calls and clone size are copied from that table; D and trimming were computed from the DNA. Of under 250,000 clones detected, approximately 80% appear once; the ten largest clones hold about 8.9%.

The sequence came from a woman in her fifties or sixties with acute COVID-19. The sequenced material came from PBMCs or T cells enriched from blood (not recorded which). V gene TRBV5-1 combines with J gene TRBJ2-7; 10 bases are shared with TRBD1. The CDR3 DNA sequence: TGCGCCAGCAGCCCCTCGGGACAGGGGCAGCGCGAGCAGTACTTC. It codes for CASSPSGQGQREQYF. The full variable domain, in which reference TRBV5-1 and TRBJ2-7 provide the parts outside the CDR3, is KAGVTQTPRYLIKTRGQQVTLSCSPISGHRSVSWYQQTPGQGLQFLFEYFSETQRNKGNFPGRFSGRQFSNSRSEMNVSTLELGDSALYLCASSPSGQGQREQYFGPGTRLTVT.